This T cell receptor beta chain stems from a study of CD8 T cells in ankylosing spondylitis (dated by TCRdb to 2017 to 2019). About the investigation overall: T cell receptor beta repertoires were profiled in healthy donors and ankylosing spondylitis patients so that disease-linked TCR variants could be found. The full study cohort comprised about 24 ankylosing spondylitis patients and over a hundred healthy donors. Samples of peripheral blood were taken, and for ankylosing spondylitis patients, synovial fluid was collected as well. Broad study findings and their caveats: Blood from ankylosing spondylitis patients appeared to be characterized by a TCR beta motif composed of several highly homologous amino acid variants. The disease-linked clones had a CD8+ phenotype and were found at relatively low frequencies in peripheral blood. According to the report, matched synovial fluid samples from ankylosing spondylitis patients were significantly enriched for the disease-linked clones. Some motif variants had previously been reported in the synovial fluid and blood of reactive arthritis patients, which suggests shared mechanisms of disease initiation.

The data were produced on an Illumina HiSeq 2500. Quantitative 5'-RACE with molecular barcodes was the method used to prepare the TCR beta libraries. Under the source paper's analysis protocol: A new computational method, built on a probabilistic model of VDJ rearrangement, was used to identify disease-linked TCR variants. TCRdb passed the public sequencing reads through fastp at Q25 and MiXCR, retaining productive beta sequences. Here each entry gathers all rows of one CDR3 protein and keeps the most common genes and DNA. These V and J calls originate from TCRdb's pipeline instead of the authors' own analysis. The sample has some 130,000 distinct CDR3 sequences on record, around 9.7% of them singletons. More than 3% of the sample rests with the top ten. About this clonotype: It has no known antigen specificity. Base qualities are not at hand, and no much larger clone is one base apart.

The CDR3 goes from the cysteine to the phenylalanine over 15 residues. Only CDR3 DNA is held: 45 bases, read in frame from base 1. V loses 2 bases at its end and J loses 8 bases; junction bases beyond the gene matches: 9. As encoded in the germline V gene, CDR1 is MNHEY while CDR2 is SVGAGI. The rearrangement joined TRBV6-5 to TRBJ1-2, and 9 junction bases match TRBD1. Sequencing was done on a sample of blood, either unsorted or a sorted T cell fraction (not recorded which). This sequence originates from a male donor with ankylosing spondylitis or in good health (not recorded which). The nucleotide sequence reads as follows: TGTGCCAGCAGTTACAGGGGACAGGGCGCGGGAGGCTACACCTTC. Translated, this gives CASSYRGQGAGGYTF.